This TCR beta chain appears in the sequencing data of a study of cytomegalovirus exposure and HLA in healthy donors. Study-wide context: Unique TCRs from HLA-typed donors, approximately 80 million of them, were held in an early data release. Regarding the study as a whole: Later work found most CMV-associated TCR beta chains apparently HLA-restricted.

13 Jbeta primers and 60 Vbeta primers were used for the PCR. Clones were read by immunoSEQ multiplex PCR, and TCRdb kept only the in-frame ones, dropping some. Of around 93,000 clones listed, 65% to 90% are singletons. Comment on this clone: The antigen remains unidentified. An end of the junction does not agree with germline; a read error may underlie this.

There are 12 residues in the CDR3. Germline V CDR1 and CDR2: SEHNR, FQNEAQ (reference sequence). The clonotype originates from a man aged 30 to 39 in good health and CMV-seropositive. Sequencing was done on a sample of PBMCs. The genes are TRBV7-9 and TRBJ2-3; D might be TRBD1 (5 bases). CDR3 sequence reads: CSSSQQADTQYF. The DNA for the CDR3 is TGTTCCAGCAGCCAACAGGCAGATACGCAGTATTTT.